The next 31 T cell receptor beta chains were all read from a single sample in a study of T-cell memory formation after mild COVID-19. TCRdb recomputed calls from the 5' RACE reads with MiXCR, one row per CDR3 protein. The sample gives about 180,000 distinct CDR3 sequences, approximately 16% of which show up once; roughly 2.1% is in the top ten. Sequenced: PBMCs or a T cell subset sorted from them (not recorded which). The receptors were sampled from an adult woman who had mild COVID-19 (a few samples of this study predate the infection). Cell type and time point are not known.

This chain connects TRBV7-9 to TRBJ2-7; D ambiguous. The CDR3 consists of 15 residues. The V end was cut by 3 bases, the J end by 0 bases, with 12 bases between. The germline V gene has CDR1 SEHNR and CDR2 FQNEAQ (reference sequence). The CDR3 reads CASSFSGVSSYEQYF. DNA of the CDR3: TGTGCCAGCAGCTTCTCAGGAGTTAGCTCCTACGAGCAGTACTTC.

This clonotype was counted between two and nine times. V usage is TRBV29-1 and J usage is TRBJ2-3; D call uncertain. The CDR3 extends over 12 amino acids. With 7 bases removed from V and 3 bases from J, the gap between germline ends came to 11 bases. In germline, CDR1 is SQVTM, CDR2 ANQGSEA. CDR3 nucleotides: TGCAGCGGTATCGGAGCTACAGATACGCAGTATTTT. Protein sequence: CSGIGATDTQYF.

This clonotype was detected many times. V and J are TRBV7-8 and TRBJ1-1, with TRBD1 matching 7 bases. The V gene's germline CDR1 is SGHVS and CDR2 FQNEAQ. V shed 3 bases and J 11 bases; nucleotides not matched to a gene: 9. This CDR3 is 13 amino acids long. The CDR3 DNA sequence: TGTGCCAGCAGCTTCGATGTGACAGGGAGGGCTTTCTTT. Protein: CASSFDVTGRAFF. The full variable domain, with the rest looked up from reference TRBV7-8 and TRBJ1-1, is GAGVSQSPRYKVAKRGQDVALRCDPISGHVSLFWYQQALGQGPEFLTYFQNEAQLDKSGLPSDRFFAERPEGSVSTLKIQRTQQEDSAVYLCASSFDVTGRAFFGQGTRLTVV.

This chain links TRBV20-1 with TRBJ1-2; no reliable D call. V was cut by 7 bases and J by 2 bases, with 11 bases left in between. The CDR3 runs 12 residues. The germline V gene encodes CDR1 DFQATT and CDR2 SNEGSKA (reference sequence). The CDR3: CSVAGYNYGYTF. CDR3 nucleotides: TGCAGTGTTGCGGGGTACAACTATGGCTACACCTTC.

The chain is built from TRBV10-3 and TRBJ1-1; no firm D call. The CDR3 covers 12 residues. Germline values: CDR1 ENHRY, CDR2 SYGVKD. V was clipped by 6 bases and J by 7 bases, with 12 bases between them. The CDR3 spells CAISGRRDEAFF. The CDR3 region has the DNA TGTGCCATCAGCGGACGGAGGGATGAAGCTTTCTTT.

The sample holds a few counts of this clonotype. The chain couples TRBV7-9 to TRBJ2-7; D uncertain. Per germline, CDR1 SEHNR and CDR2 FQNEAQ (reference sequence). The length of the CDR3 is 15 residues. Trimming shortened V by 5 bases and J by 2 bases, and 16 bases separated the two germline ends. This CDR3 reads CASSTDHRTPYEQYF. CDR3 DNA sequence: TGTGCCAGCAGCACTGATCACCGTACGCCCTACGAGCAGTACTTC.

This clonotype turned up a few times. CDR3 in amino acids: CASRTDRVGRTGANVLTF. The CDR3 nucleotides read TGTGCCAGCAGAACTGACAGGGTTGGTCGCACTGGGGCCAACGTCCTGACTTTC. The chain employs TRBV27 and TRBJ2-6; 7 bases match TRBD1. Germline lookup yields CDR1 MNHEY and CDR2 SMNVEV (reference sequence). The CDR3 sequence is 18 residues long. V was pared by 6 bases and J by 2 bases, with 13 bases of the junction left unmatched.

J is TRBJ2-7 and V is TRBV12-3 or TRBV12-4; perhaps TRBD2 as D (5 bases). CDR3 length: 14 amino acids. V lost 4 bases and J lost 0, with 10 bases in between. The CDR3 sequence is CASSSAVSSYEQYF. Written as DNA, the CDR3 is TGTGCCAGCAGTTCAGCGGTGAGCTCCTACGAGCAGTACTTC.

This clonotype came up a few times. The chain links TRBV29-1 to TRBJ2-3; D may correspond to TRBD1 or TRBD2 (5 bases each). Trimming removed 3 bases at V and 3 bases at J, with 13 bases between. Germline V lookup: CDR1 SQVTM, CDR2 ANQGSEA. The CDR3 has 14 residues. The CDR3 region is CSVEGVARTDTQYF. Here the CDR3 DNA reads TGCAGCGTTGAGGGGGTAGCACGGACAGATACGCAGTATTTT.

The chain is built from TRBV7-2 and TRBJ1-2, with 8 nucleotides matching TRBD1. Germline loops: CDR1 SGHTA, CDR2 FQGNSA. The CDR3 has 16 residues. J lost 1 base, V lost 1 base, and 5 bases had no gene match. The CDR3 spells CASSLVGTGNNYGYTF. The CDR3 DNA reads TGTGCCAGCAGCTTAGTTGGGACAGGAAATAACTATGGCTACACCTTC.

This clonotype was picked up a small number of times. J is TRBJ2-3 and V is TRBV7-2, with 10 nucleotides matching TRBD2. The CDR3 is 17 amino acids. The trim removed 0 bases at V and 2 bases at J, leaving 5 bases unmatched. The germline V gene encodes CDR1 SGHTA and CDR2 FQGNSA. In nucleotides, the CDR3 is TGTGCCAGCAGCTTAGCCCCTAGCGGGAGCCTCACAGATACGCAGTATTTT. Its protein is CASSLAPSGSLTDTQYF.

V and J are TRBV7-3 and TRBJ2-7; 12 positions agree with TRBD1. The CDR3 extends over 15 amino acids. The germline CDR1 and CDR2 sequences are SGHTA and FQGTGA. The V segment lost 0 bases and the J segment 5 bases; nucleotides outside the gene matches: 2. CDR3 residues: CASSLTGTGGHEQYF. Here the CDR3 DNA reads TGTGCCAGCAGCTTAACTGGGACAGGGGGCCACGAGCAGTACTTC. Combining the CDR3 with reference TRBV7-3 and TRBJ2-7 gives the whole variable domain GAGVSQTPSNKVTEKGKYVELRCDPISGHTALYWYRQSLGQGPEFLIYFQGTGAADDSGLPNDRFFAVRPEGSVSTLKIQRTERGDSAVYLCASSLTGTGGHEQYFGPGTRLTVT.

Details on this clonotype: The junction departs from the called germline gene at one end, perhaps through a read error. The rearrangement uses TRBV20-1 and TRBJ2-7; perhaps D is TRBD1 or TRBD2 (5 bases each). This CDR3 is built from 16 residues. Per the germline V gene, CDR1 is DFQATT and CDR2 is SNEGSKA (reference sequence). The CDR3 loop reads CSASMQGEGISYDQYF. The CDR3 nucleotides read TGCAGTGCTAGCATGCAGGGAGAAGGAATTTCCTACGATCAGTACTTC.

V and J are TRBV6-5 and TRBJ2-2; the match to TRBD2 covers 7 bases. Germline loops: CDR1 MNHEY, CDR2 SVGAGI. The V segment lost 6 bases and the J segment 7 bases; nucleotides outside the gene matches: 14. The length of the CDR3 is 16 residues. The CDR3 protein is CASSPPGRTGRGELFF. The CDR3 DNA reads as TGTGCCAGCAGCCCCCCCGGGAGGACGGGTCGCGGGGAGCTGTTTTTT.

This clonotype was seen a handful of times. The chain combines TRBV6-5 with TRBJ2-2; D uncertain. The CDR3 is 16 amino acids. V lost 5 bases and J lost 1, with 14 bases in between. Germline lookup yields CDR1 MNHEY and CDR2 SVGAGI. The CDR3 is CASSDGPTQNTGELFF. CDR3 sequence (DNA): TGTGCCAGCAGTGACGGGCCGACCCAGAACACCGGGGAGCTGTTTTTT.

The chain has TRBV29-1 and TRBJ2-7; 7 nucleotides agree with TRBD2. The CDR3 runs to 15 residues. Germline V CDR1 and CDR2: SQVTM, ANQGSEA. The J segment lost 3 bases and the V segment lost 7 bases, leaving 15 bases of the junction unmatched. The CDR3 is CSADGRETSSYEQYF. The CDR3 bases are TGCAGCGCCGACGGGCGCGAGACTAGCAGCTACGAGCAGTACTTC.

This clonotype was counted between two and nine times. DNA of the CDR3: TGTGCCAGCAGTTTAGGGACAGGGCGAGCCGGGGAGCTGTTTTTT. Translated: CASSLGTGRAGELFF. The chain uses TRBV12-3 or TRBV12-4 and TRBJ2-2; 8 nucleotides agree with TRBD1. CDR3 length: 15 residues. V gave up 1 base and J gave up 6 bases; unmatched junction bases: 4.

Comment on this clonotype: One end of the junction is discordant with germline, which a read error may explain. The rearrangement joins TRBV2 to TRBJ2-5, with 9 bases aligning to TRBD1. The CDR3 sequence is 13 residues long. The V gene's germline CDR1 is SNHLY and CDR2 FYNNEI. In nucleotides, the CDR3 is TGTGCCAGCAGTGAGGACCTACAGGGGGCCCGAGCCTTC. Protein sequence: CASSEDLQGARAF.

This chain uses TRBV18 with TRBJ2-5; D may be TRBD1 (5 bases). Germline CDR1 and CDR2: KGHSH and LQKENI. This CDR3 has 16 residues. V was pared by 2 bases and J by 4 bases, with 17 bases between. CDR3 coding DNA: TGTGCCAGCTCACCAGCAGGGCCGGTACCGGGAGAGACCCAGTACTTC. This sequence encodes CASSPAGPVPGETQYF.

This clonotype was seen more than once but under ten times. The CDR3 DNA reads TGCGCCAGCAGCGCGGCCGGGACAGGGATTAGCGCAGATACGCAGTATTTT. Its protein product is CASSAAGTGISADTQYF. The rearrangement joins TRBV5-1 to TRBJ2-3, with 9 bases fitting TRBD1. V shed 4 bases, J shed 4 bases, and the junction held 13 bases outside the gene matches. CDR1 and CDR2 (germline): SGHRS, YFSETQ. The CDR3 contains 17 residues.

V is TRBV20-1 and J is TRBJ2-2, with D unresolved. The CDR3 runs to 16 residues. Germline CDR1 DFQATT, CDR2 SNEGSKA (reference sequence). With 3 bases removed from V and 4 bases from J, the gap between germline ends came to 18 bases. The CDR3 region has the DNA TGCAGTGCTAGGGCCCAACAGTTCTCTGGCACCGGGGAGCTGTTTTTT. As protein: CSARAQQFSGTGELFF.

This clonotype was seen only a few times. The chain is built from TRBV9 and TRBJ2-3; the D is unclear. V was trimmed by 2 bases and J by 2 bases, leaving 9 bases between them. The CDR3 covers 14 residues. Germline CDR1 reads SGDLS; CDR2 reads YYNGEE. In DNA form, the CDR3 reads TGTGCCAGCAGCGTTAGGCCCCTCACAGATACGCAGTATTTT. This sequence encodes CASSVRPLTDTQYF. Full variable domain (outside the CDR3, taken from reference TRBV9 and TRBJ2-3): DSGVTQTPKHLITATGQRVTLRCSPRSGDLSVYWYQQSLDQGLQFLIQYYNGEERAKGNILERFSAQQFPDLHSELNLSSLELGDSALYFCASSVRPLTDTQYFGPGTRLTVL.

CDR3 in amino acids: CATSPGQQTTDTQYF. The CDR3 DNA reads TGTGCCACCAGCCCCGGGCAGCAGACCACAGATACGCAGTATTTT. The V gene is TRBV15, the J gene TRBJ2-3; no clear D. Per the germline V gene, CDR1 is LNHNV and CDR2 is YYDKDF (reference sequence). Trimming removed 5 bases from V and 2 bases from J, with 14 bases in between. The CDR3 contains 15 residues.

This clonotype occurred a few times. This chain links TRBV5-1 with TRBJ2-1, with 8 nucleotides matching TRBD1. The length of the CDR3 is 15 residues. Germline V gene data show CDR1 as SGHRS and CDR2 as YFSETQ. With 5 bases clipped from V and 1 base from J, the junction kept 5 bases outside the gene matches. The CDR3 DNA reads as TGCGCCAGCAGTTGGACAGGGACTTCCTACAATGAGCAGTTCTTC. Encoded protein: CASSWTGTSYNEQFF. Drawing the rest from reference TRBV5-1 and TRBJ2-1, the complete variable domain is KAGVTQTPRYLIKTRGQQVTLSCSPISGHRSVSWYQQTPGQGLQFLFEYFSETQRNKGNFPGRFSGRQFSNSRSEMNVSTLELGDSALYLCASSWTGTSYNEQFFGPGTRLTVL.

In this sample, this clonotype turned up many times. V usage is TRBV12-3 or TRBV12-4 and J usage is TRBJ2-1; 9 bases fit TRBD1. The CDR3 covers 15 residues. V was pared by 5 bases and J by 1 base, with 3 bases of the junction left unmatched. The chain's CDR3 is CASSGTGLSYNEQFF. CDR3 nucleotide sequence: TGTGCCAGCAGTGGGACAGGGTTATCCTACAATGAGCAGTTCTTC.

This clonotype was observed a few times. The V and J genes are TRBV2 and TRBJ1-1, with no clear D. The V end lost 5 bases, the J end lost 6 bases, and 10 bases lay between the germline ends. The germline CDR1 and CDR2 sequences are SNHLY and FYNNEI. The CDR3 has 12 amino acids. The CDR3 region has the DNA TGTGCCAGCAGTCCATGGACGGCTGAAGCTTTCTTT. Its protein is CASSPWTAEAFF.

This clonotype has a handful of counts. The chain employs TRBV4-1 and TRBJ1-6, with 11 bases fitting TRBD1. V lost 4 bases, J lost 10 bases, and 9 bases stayed unmatched. Germline loops: CDR1 MGHRA, CDR2 YSYEKL. The CDR3 covers 16 residues. CDR3 DNA: TGCGCCAGCAGCCCGGGACAGGGGGGGTATGGATCACCCCTCCACTTT. This translates into CASSPGQGGYGSPLHF.

This chain connects TRBV12-3 or TRBV12-4 to TRBJ2-2; no clear D. The CDR3 length is 15 residues. Trimming cost V 6 bases and J 0 bases, with 11 bases left between them. The CDR3 reads CASSKTETNTGELFF. The CDR3 bases are TGTGCCAGCAGCAAGACGGAAACGAACACCGGGGAGCTGTTTTTT.

The chain couples TRBV27 to TRBJ1-5; a possible D gene is TRBD1 (6 bases). This CDR3 is built from 14 residues. V was trimmed by 6 bases and J by 4 bases, leaving 13 bases between them. Germline V gives CDR1 MNHEY, CDR2 SMNVEV (reference sequence). CDR3 in DNA: TGTGCCAGCAGAAGGGGACAAATTAATCAGCCCCAGCATTTT. It codes for CASRRGQINQPQHF.

This chain links TRBV10-3 with TRBJ1-1; 7 bases agree with TRBD1. Germline assignment: CDR1 ENHRY and CDR2 SYGVKD. This CDR3 spans 12 amino acids. Germline trimming cut 6 bases from V and 4 bases from J; bases unmatched to any gene: 2. CDR3 region: CAISQGGTEAFF. CDR3 coding DNA: TGTGCCATCAGCCAGGGGGGCACTGAAGCTTTCTTT.

This sequence joins TRBV12-3 or TRBV12-4 and TRBJ2-7; D perhaps matches TRBD2 (6 bases). Deletions cut 6 bases from V and 7 bases from J, with 19 bases between. The CDR3 has 14 residues. In DNA, the CDR3 is TGTGCCAGCAGACGGGACTCCGCTGCTTTGGAGCAGTACTTC. Its protein is CASRRDSAALEQYF.